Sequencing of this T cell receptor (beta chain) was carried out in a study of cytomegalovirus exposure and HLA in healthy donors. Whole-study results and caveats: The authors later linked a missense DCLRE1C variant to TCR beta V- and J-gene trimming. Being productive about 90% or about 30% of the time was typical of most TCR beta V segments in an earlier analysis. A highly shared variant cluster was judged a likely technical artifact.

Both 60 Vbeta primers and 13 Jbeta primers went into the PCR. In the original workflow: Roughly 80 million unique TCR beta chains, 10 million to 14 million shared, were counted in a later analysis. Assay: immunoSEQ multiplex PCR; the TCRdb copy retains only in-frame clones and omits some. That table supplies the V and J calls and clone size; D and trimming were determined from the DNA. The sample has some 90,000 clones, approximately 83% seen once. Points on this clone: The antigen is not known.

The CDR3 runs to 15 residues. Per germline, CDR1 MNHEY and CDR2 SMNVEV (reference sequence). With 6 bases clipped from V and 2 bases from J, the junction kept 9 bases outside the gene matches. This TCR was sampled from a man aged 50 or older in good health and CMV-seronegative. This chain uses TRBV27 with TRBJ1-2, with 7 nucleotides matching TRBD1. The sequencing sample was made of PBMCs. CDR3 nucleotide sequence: TGTGCCAGCAGCGTGATAGGGGGCCAAAACTATGGCTACACCTTC. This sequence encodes CASSVIGGQNYGYTF.